The entry below describes one TCR beta chain. Antigen: not known. Here immunoSEQ multiplex PCR was the method, and the copy in TCRdb shows in-frame clones only, minus some. The table includes roughly 60,000 clones, about four fifths detected once. These data come from a study of a mutant IDH1 vaccine in newly diagnosed glioma. Broader study findings: Patients showed vaccine-induced immune responses at a rate of 90% to 95%.

Time point noted: week 35, safety follow-up. The content of each vaccine dose was 300 ug of mutant IDH1 20-mer peptide, and topical imiquimod accompanied it. V lost 1 base and J lost 2, with 4 bases in between. Germline V gene sequence: CDR1 SGHTA, CDR2 FQGNSA. The CDR3 spans 13 residues. This sequence originates from a man in his forties or fifties with glioma. The sample here was PBMCs, taken from a glioma patient whose treatment included an IDH1 peptide vaccine. The rearrangement links TRBV7-2 to TRBJ2-3; D ambiguous. The CDR3 DNA is TGTGCCAGCAGCTTAGACTACACAGATACGCAGTATTTT. Its protein product is CASSLDYTDTQYF.